This T cell receptor (beta chain) was recorded in a study of blood T cell repertoires in COVID-19 (dated by TCRdb to 2019 to 2021). About the investigation overall: Samples covering the acute and convalescent phases of COVID-19 were provided by collaborators in the United States, Italy and Spain. The material from the prospective study consisted of cDNA or gDNA derived from T cells, B-cell-depleted T cells, or PBMCs. Subjects who had been exposed to COVID-19, were actively infected with it, or had recovered from it provided the deeply sampled blood TCRbeta repertoires that made up the dataset. The repertoires were released in a freely available public database meant as a resource for research on the immune response to SARS-CoV-2. Samples came from the ongoing ImmuneRACE study (first 160 participants) plus 1,254 subjects from 6 global collaborators. A de-identified subject ID, COVID-19 status, age in years and sex were almost always included in the sample metadata. Where available, HLA class I and class II types were taken from metadata supplied by the sample provider and were not determined by assay-based typing. Points the paper makes about the study in general: How much clinical and demographic metadata was included differed by source and by participant, and the metadata was provided uncurated.

In Seattle, one collaborating source enrolled patients while the infection was active and tracked those patients longitudinally over the course of disease. Each collaborating institution followed its own protocols to collect whole blood in K2EDTA tubes. For TCRbeta analysis, collaborator samples were shipped as frozen whole blood, as isolated PBMCs, or as DNA extracted from either sample type. Note on this clone: This receptor's antigen is unknown. Per-base quality was not reported, and no clone a single base away is much larger than it.

The immunoSEQ Assay, a bias-controlled multiplex PCR, was used to amplify TCRbeta CDR3 regions from genomic DNA. As for the original processing: The number of nucleated cells in each sample was estimated from the amplification of reference gene primers within the assay. To quantify the absolute abundance of each unique TCRbeta CDR3 rearrangement, sequence reads were collapsed and filtered. For each sample, productive Simpson clonality was calculated by taking the square root of Simpson's diversity index across productive rearrangements. TCRdb mirrors the immuneACCESS table, restricted to in-frame sequences. Some clones are absent from its copies; in checked studies, under half trace to an unresolved V gene, and the reason for the others is unknown. The V and J calls and the clone size are those of that table, but D and trimming were determined from the DNA. The sample profile shows some 58,000 clones; roughly 80% of them were found once. The ten largest clones capture 10% of the sample.

The clonotype was recovered from a man between 50 and 59 years old with COVID-19, enrolled during active disease. Specimen: peripheral blood.

The CDR3 protein sequence reads: CATSDLDRDHEQFF. The nucleotides read TGTGCCACCAGTGACCTTGACAGAGACCATGAGCAGTTCTTC. The chain uses TRBV24-1 and TRBJ2-1, and TRBD1 may be the D gene, going by 5 matching bases. From the germline V gene, CDR1 is KGHDR and CDR2 is SFDVKD. Measured from the cysteine to the phenylalanine, the CDR3 is 14 residues long. Just the 42-base CDR3 DNA is kept, in frame starting at base 1. A distance of 14 bases separates the germline ends of V and J, which lose 4 bases and 8 bases respectively.